This T cell receptor (beta chain) derives from a study of blood T cells in healthy people across ages. Combining a sample-barcoded 5' primer with a J-beta primer mix, a second PCR ran for roughly 6 to 12 cycles. MiXCR was run by TCRdb on the 5' RACE reads, yielding one entry per CDR3 protein. Altogether about 1,800,000 distinct CDR3 sequences are present, under 30% being singletons, with the ten largest covering 7.7%. Many counts were recorded for this clonotype. The CDR3 spans 14 residues. The germline gives CDR1 ENHRY, CDR2 SYGVKD. Trimming shortened V by 7 bases and J by 5 bases, and 15 bases separated the two germline ends.

This clonotype was sampled from a woman aged 30 to 39 in good health. The rearrangement joins TRBV10-3 to TRBJ2-1; D gene uncertain. Sequenced: blood. In DNA, the CDR3 is TGTGCCATCACGGCCGCCAGTGGAAACAATGAGCAGTTCTTC. It codes for CAITAASGNNEQFF.